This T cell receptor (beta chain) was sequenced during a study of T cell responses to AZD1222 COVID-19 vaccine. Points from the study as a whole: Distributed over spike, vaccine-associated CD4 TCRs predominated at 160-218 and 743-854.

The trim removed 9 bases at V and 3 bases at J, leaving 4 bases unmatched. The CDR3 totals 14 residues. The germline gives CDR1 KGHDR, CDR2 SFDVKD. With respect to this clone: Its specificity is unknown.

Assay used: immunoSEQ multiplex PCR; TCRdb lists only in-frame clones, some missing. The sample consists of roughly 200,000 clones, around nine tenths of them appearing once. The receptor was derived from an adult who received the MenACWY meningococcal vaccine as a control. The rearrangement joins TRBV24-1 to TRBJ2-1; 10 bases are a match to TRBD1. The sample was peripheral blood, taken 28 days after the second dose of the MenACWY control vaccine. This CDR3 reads CATGTGEFYNEQFF. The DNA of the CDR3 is TGTGCCACCGGGACAGGGGAATTCTACAATGAGCAGTTCTTC.